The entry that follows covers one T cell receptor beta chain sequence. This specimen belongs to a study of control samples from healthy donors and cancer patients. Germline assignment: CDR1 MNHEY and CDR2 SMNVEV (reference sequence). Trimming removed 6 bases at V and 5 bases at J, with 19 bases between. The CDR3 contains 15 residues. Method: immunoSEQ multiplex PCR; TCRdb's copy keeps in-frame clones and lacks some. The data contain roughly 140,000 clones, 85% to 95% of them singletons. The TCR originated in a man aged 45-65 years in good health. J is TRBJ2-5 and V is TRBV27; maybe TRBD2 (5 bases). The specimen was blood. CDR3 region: CASRLLPTSLETQYF. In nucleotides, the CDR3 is TGTGCCAGCAGACTTTTGCCTACTAGTTTGGAGACCCAGTACTTC.